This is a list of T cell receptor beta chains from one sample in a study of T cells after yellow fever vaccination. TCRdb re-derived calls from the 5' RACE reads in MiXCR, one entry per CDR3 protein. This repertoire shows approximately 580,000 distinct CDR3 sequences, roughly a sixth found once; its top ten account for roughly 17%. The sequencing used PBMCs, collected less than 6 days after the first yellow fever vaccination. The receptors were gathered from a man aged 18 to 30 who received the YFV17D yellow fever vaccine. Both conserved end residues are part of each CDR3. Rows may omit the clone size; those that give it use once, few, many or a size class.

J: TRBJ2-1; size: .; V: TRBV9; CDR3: CASSVDGTSGVYNEQFF
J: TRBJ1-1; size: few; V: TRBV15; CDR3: CATSRDGWAGGDGAFF
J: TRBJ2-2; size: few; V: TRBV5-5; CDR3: CASSFSRASPGELFF
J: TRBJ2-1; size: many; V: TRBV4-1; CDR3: CASSQRTVSSYNEQFF
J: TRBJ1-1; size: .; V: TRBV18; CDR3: CASSSGAGDTEAFF
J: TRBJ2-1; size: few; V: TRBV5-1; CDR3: CASRRTGQGNNEQFF
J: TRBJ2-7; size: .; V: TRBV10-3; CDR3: CAISAREGAGYEQYF
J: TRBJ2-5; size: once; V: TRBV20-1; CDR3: CSAQLQGRKETQYF
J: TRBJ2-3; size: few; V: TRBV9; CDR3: CASSEGDFLTDTQYF
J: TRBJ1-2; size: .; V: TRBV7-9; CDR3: CASSFRDRGSGYTF
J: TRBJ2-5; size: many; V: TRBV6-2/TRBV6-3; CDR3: CASSYGGFQETQYF
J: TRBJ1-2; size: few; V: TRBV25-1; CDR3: CASTPRTGPYGYTF
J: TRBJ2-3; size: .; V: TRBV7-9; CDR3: CASSLLSASSTDTQYF
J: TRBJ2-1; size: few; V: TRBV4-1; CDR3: CASSSGLAGEKQFF
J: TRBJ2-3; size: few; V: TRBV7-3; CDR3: CASSLSTPTCTDTQYF
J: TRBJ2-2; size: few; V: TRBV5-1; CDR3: CASSFTGDDTGELFF
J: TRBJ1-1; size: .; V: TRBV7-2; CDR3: CALVGAGGTEAFF
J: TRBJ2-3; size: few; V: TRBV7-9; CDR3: CASGQFGTDTQYF
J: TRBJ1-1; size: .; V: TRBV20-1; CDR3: CSAADRLNTEAFF
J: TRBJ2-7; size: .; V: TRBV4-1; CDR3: CASSQGLVVSYEQYF
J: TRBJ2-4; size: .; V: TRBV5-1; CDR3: CASSGDRGDIQYF
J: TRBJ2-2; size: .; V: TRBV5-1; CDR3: CASSSQGTGNTGELFF
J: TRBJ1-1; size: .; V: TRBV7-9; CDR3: CASDRDPGGAFF
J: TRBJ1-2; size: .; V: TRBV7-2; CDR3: CASSLAVVNYGYTF
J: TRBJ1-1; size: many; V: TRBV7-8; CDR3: CASSPRGLQGADEAFF
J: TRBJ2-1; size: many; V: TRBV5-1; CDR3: CASSFAGDSYNEQFF
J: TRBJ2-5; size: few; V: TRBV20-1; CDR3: CSARSAGGMQETQYF
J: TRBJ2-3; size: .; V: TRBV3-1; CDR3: CASSQDGGPDTQYF
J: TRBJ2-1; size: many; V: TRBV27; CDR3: CASSPSTERGEQFF